Listed here are 7 T cell receptor beta chains from one sample, sequenced in a study of T cells in Graves' hyperthyroidism and ophthalmopathy. The TCR beta CDR3 regions underwent amplification using RNA transcripts as the source. The study used the HTBI primer set for a first-round RT-PCR of the TCR CDR3. TCRdb passed the multiplex PCR reads through MiXCR, listing each CDR3 protein once. Of approximately 560,000 distinct CDR3 sequences in the sample, just over 45% were seen once. The sample was peripheral blood or thyroid tissue (not recorded which). All receptors come from a woman younger than 30 with Graves' hyperthyroidism.

The chain carries TRBV5-5 and TRBJ1-1; 10 nucleotides match TRBD1. V trimming: 0 bases; J trimming: 4 bases; junction bases outside the gene matches: 6. The CDR3 is made up of 16 amino acids. Germline assignment: CDR1 SGHKS and CDR2 YYEKEE (reference sequence). Written as DNA, the CDR3 is TGTGCCAGCAGCTTGGCTACCGGACAGGGGGGCACTGAAGCTTTCTTT. Protein sequence: CASSLATGQGGTEAFF.

This clonotype was counted ten times or more. The rearrangement links TRBV7-9 to TRBJ2-7, with 7 bases identical to TRBD1. The ends lost 3 bases at V and 5 bases at J; junction bases unmatched: 4. This CDR3 region has 13 residues. Per germline, CDR1 SEHNR and CDR2 FQNEAQ (reference sequence). As DNA, the CDR3 is TGTGCCAGCAGCTTTCTAGACAGGGACGAGCAGTACTTC. Amino acids: CASSFLDRDEQYF.

The rearrangement joins TRBV29-1 to TRBJ2-5; 11 positions agree with TRBD2. The assigned J gene may be wrong: the sequence end matches TRBJ2-1 better. CDR3 length equals 14 residues. In germline, CDR1 is SQVTM, CDR2 ANQGSEA. CDR3 in amino acids: CSAPRLAGIDEQFF. As DNA, the CDR3 is TGCAGCGCCCCCAGACTAGCGGGAATTGATGAGCAGTTCTTC.

V and J are TRBV12-3 or TRBV12-4 and TRBJ2-1; 7 positions match TRBD2. Trimming took 2 bases from V and 10 from J; bases not matched to a gene: 8. This CDR3 spans 14 amino acids. The CDR3 nucleotides read TGTGCCAGCAGTTTATATGCAAGGGAGGGGGAGCAGTTCTTC. Its translation: CASSLYAREGEQFF.

Concerning this clonotype: A read error may be the cause here, since a much bigger clone is one base away. The chain joins TRBV7-2 to TRBJ1-1; 10 bases line up with TRBD1. This CDR3 spans 12 amino acids. Losses at the gene ends were 5 bases for V and 11 bases for J; bases not matched to a gene: 5. Germline CDR1 reads SGHTA; CDR2 reads FQGNSA. CDR3 sequence (DNA): TGTGCCAGCAGCACGGGACAGGGGTCCGCTTTCTTT. Protein sequence: CASSTGQGSAFF.

This clonotype was counted at least ten times. The chain recombines TRBV19 with TRBJ1-2; D unresolved. This CDR3 contains 11 residues. V was pared by 10 bases and J by 7 bases, with 13 bases between. The germline CDR1 and CDR2 sequences are LNHDA and SQIVND (reference sequence). The CDR3, as DNA: TGTGCCACCCTCTGGAGTGGTGGCTACACCTTC. Its protein product is CATLWSGGYTF.

The chain combines TRBV19 with TRBJ2-7; the D is unclear. Trimming stripped 3 bases from V and 10 bases from J, with 13 bases between. This CDR3 has 12 amino acids. Looked up from germline, CDR1 is LNHDA and CDR2 is SQIVND (reference sequence). The CDR3 here is CASSIRPDLQYF. The CDR3 bases are TGTGCCAGTAGTATCCGCCCGGATTTACAGTACTTC.